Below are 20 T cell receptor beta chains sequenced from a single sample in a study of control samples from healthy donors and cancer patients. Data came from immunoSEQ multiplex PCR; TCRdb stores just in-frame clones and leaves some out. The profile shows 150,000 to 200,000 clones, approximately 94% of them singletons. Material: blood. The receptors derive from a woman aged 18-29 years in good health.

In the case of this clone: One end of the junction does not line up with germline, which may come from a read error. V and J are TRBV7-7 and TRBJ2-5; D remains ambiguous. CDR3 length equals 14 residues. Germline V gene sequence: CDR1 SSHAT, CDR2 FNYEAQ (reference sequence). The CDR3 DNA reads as TGTGCTAGCAGTCCCTCCGGGCCCGAGAAGACCCAGTACTTC. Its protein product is CASSPSGPEKTQYF.

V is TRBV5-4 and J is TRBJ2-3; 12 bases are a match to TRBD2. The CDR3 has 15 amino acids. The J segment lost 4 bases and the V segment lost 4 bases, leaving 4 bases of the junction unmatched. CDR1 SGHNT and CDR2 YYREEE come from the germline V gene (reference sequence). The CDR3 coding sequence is TGTGCCAGCAGCGCGGGACTAGCGGGTTCAGATACGCAGTATTTT. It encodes CASSAGLAGSDTQYF.

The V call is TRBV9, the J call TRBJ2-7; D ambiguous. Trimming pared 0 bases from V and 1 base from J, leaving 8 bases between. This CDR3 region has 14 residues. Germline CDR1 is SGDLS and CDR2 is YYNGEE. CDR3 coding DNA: TGTGCCAGCAGCGTAGGAACCCTTTCCTACGAGCAGTACTTC. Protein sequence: CASSVGTLSYEQYF. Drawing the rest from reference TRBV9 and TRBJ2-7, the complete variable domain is DSGVTQTPKHLITATGQRVTLRCSPRSGDLSVYWYQQSLDQGLQFLIQYYNGEERAKGNILERFSAQQFPDLHSELNLSSLELGDSALYFCASSVGTLSYEQYFGPGTRLTVT.

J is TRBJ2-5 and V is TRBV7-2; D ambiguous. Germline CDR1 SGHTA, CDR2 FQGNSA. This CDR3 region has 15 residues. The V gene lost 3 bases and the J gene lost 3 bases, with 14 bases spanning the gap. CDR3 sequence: CASSLLEGLKETQYF. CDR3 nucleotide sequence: TGTGCCAGCAGCTTGCTTGAAGGTCTTAAAGAGACCCAGTACTTC.

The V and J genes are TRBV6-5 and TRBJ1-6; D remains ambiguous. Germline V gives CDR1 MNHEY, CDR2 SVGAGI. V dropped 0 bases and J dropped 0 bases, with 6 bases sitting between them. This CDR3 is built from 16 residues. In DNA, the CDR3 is TGTGCCAGCAGTTACTCGCCGTTCTCCTATAATTCACCCCTCCACTTT. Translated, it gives CASSYSPFSYNSPLHF.

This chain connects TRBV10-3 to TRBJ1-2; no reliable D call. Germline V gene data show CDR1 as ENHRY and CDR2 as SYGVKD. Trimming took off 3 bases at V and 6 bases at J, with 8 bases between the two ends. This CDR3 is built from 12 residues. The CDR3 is CAISDVPHGYTF. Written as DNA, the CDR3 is TGTGCCATCAGTGATGTTCCCCATGGCTACACCTTC.

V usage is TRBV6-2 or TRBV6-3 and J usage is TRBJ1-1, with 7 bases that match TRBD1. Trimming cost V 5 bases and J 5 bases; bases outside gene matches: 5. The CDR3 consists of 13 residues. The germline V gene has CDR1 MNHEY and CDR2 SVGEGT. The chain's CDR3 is CASSGGGGTEAFF. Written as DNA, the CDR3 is TGTGCCAGCAGTGGAGGGGGCGGGACTGAAGCTTTCTTT.

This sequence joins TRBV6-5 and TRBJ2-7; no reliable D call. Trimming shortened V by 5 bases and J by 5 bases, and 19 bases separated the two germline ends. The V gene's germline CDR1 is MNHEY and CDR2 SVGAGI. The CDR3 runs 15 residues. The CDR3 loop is CASSMGSPVINEQYF. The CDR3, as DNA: TGTGCCAGCAGTATGGGGTCACCGGTCATCAACGAGCAGTACTTC.

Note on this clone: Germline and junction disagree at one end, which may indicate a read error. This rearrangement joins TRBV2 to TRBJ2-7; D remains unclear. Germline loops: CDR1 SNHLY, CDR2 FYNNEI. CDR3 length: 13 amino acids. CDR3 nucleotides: TGTGCCAGCAATGAACAAGGCATCTACGAGCAGTACTTC. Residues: CASNEQGIYEQYF.

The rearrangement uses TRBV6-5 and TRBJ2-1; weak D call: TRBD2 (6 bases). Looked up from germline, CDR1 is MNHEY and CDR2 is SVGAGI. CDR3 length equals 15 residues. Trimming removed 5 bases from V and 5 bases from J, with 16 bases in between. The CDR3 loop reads CASSRGGGENNEQFF. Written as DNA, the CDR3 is TGTGCCAGCAGTCGGGGAGGAGGGGAGAACAATGAGCAGTTCTTC.

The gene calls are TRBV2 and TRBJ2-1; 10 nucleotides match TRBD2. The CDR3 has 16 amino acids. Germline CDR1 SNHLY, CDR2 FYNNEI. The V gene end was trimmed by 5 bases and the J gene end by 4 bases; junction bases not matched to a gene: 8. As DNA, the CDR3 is TGTGCCAGCAGTCGCGGGACTAGCGCATTATACAATGAGCAGTTCTTC. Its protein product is CASSRGTSALYNEQFF.

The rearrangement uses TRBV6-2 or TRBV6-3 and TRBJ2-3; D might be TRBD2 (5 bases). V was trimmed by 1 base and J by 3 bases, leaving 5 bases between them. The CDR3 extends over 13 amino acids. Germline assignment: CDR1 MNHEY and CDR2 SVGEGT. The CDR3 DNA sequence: TGTGCCAGCAGTTACTGGAGGACAGATACGCAGTATTTT. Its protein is CASSYWRTDTQYF.

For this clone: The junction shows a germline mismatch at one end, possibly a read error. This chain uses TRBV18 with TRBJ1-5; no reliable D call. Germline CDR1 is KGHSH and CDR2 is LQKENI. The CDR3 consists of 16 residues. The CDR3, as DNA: TGTGCCGGCTCACCACCGTATACCGTGGGGAAATGGCCCCAGCATTTT. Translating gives CAGSPPYTVGKWPQHF. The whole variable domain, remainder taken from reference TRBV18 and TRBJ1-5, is NAGVMQNPRHLVRRRGQEARLRCSPMKGHSHVYWYRQLPEEGLKFMVYLQKENIIDESGMPKERFSAEFPKEGPSILRIQQVVRGDSAAYFCAGSPPYTVGKWPQHFGDGTRLSIL.

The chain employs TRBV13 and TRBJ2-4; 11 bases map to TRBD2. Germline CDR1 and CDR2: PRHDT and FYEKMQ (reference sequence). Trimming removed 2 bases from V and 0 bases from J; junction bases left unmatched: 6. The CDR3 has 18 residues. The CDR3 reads CASSLRASGRSAKNIQYF. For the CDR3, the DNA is TGTGCCAGCAGCTTACGGGCTAGCGGGAGGTCAGCCAAAAACATTCAGTACTTC.

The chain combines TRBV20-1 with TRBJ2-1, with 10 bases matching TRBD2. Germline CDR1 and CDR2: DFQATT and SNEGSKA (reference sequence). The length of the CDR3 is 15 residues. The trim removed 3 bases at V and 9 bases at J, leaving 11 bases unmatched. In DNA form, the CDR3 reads TGCAGTGCTAGTAGGGAGTGGACTAGCGGACCTGAGCAGTTCTTC. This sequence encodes CSASREWTSGPEQFF.

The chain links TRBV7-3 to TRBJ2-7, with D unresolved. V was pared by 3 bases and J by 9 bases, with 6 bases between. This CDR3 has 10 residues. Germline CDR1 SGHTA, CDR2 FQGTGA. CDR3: CASSLHGQYF. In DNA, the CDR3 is TGTGCCAGCAGCTTGCATGGGCAGTACTTC. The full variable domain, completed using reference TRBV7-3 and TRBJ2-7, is GAGVSQTPSNKVTEKGKYVELRCDPISGHTALYWYRQSLGQGPEFLIYFQGTGAADDSGLPNDRFFAVRPEGSVSTLKIQRTERGDSAVYLCASSLHGQYFGPGTRLTVT.

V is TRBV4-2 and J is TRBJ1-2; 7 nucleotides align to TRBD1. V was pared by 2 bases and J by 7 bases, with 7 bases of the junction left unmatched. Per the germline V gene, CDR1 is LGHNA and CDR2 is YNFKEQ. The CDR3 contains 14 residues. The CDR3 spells CASSQTQGVGGYTF. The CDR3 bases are TGTGCCAGCAGCCAAACCCAGGGGGTTGGTGGCTACACCTTC.

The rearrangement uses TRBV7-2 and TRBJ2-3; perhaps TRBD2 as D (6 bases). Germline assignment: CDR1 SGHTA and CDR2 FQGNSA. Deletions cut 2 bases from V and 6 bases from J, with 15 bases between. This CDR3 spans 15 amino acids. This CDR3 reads CASSLWAGPEDTQYF. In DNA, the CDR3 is TGTGCCAGCAGCTTATGGGCGGGGCCCGAGGATACGCAGTATTTT. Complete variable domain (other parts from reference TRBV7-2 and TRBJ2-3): GAGVSQSPSNKVTEKGKDVELRCDPISGHTALYWYRQSLGQGLEFLIYFQGNSAPDKSGLPSDRFSAERTGGSVSTLTIQRTQQEDSAVYLCASSLWAGPEDTQYFGPGTRLTVL.

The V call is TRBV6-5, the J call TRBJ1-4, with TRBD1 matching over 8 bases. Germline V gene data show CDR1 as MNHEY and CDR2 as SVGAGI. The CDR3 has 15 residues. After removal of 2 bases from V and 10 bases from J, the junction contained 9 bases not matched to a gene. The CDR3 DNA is TGTGCCAGCAGTTACGGGACAGGTAGTGGAGGAAAACTGTTTTTT. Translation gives CASSYGTGSGGKLFF.

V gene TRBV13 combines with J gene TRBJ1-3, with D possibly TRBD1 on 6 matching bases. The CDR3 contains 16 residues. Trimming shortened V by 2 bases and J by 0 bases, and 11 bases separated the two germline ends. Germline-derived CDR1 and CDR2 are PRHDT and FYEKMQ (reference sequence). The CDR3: CASSLRGSSSGNTIYF. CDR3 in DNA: TGTGCCAGCAGCTTAAGGGGGTCGAGCTCTGGAAACACCATATATTTT.